A single sample is the source of the 18 T cell receptor beta chains below, sequenced in a study of beta chain features in type 1 diabetes. The isolated RNA, all of it, was reverse transcribed, so expressed TCRB transcripts were what got sequenced. This table comes from immunoSEQ multiplex PCR, and its TCRdb copy is limited to in-frame clones, with some not included. Of a few hundred thousand clones listed, around 28% are singletons. The sequenced material came from naive CD4+ T cells from blood. Receptors were obtained from a man aged 18 to 30 in good health.

CDR3 coding DNA: TGCAGCGTTGATCCCCGGGACAGGGGGAGGGAGACCCAGTACTTC. Protein: CSVDPRDRGRETQYF. The chain is built from TRBV29-1 and TRBJ2-5; 11 bases align to TRBD1. Germline assignment: CDR1 SQVTM and CDR2 ANQGSEA. Germline trimming cut 3 bases from V and 5 bases from J; bases unmatched to any gene: 8. This CDR3 comprises 15 residues.

The CDR3 spells CASSSEPGRGKTQYF. CDR3 nucleotide sequence: TGTGCCAGCAGTTCCGAACCGGGCCGCGGGAAGACCCAGTACTTC. J is TRBJ2-5 and V is TRBV11-1; D might be TRBD2 (6 bases). Germline V gene lookup returns CDR1 SGHAT and CDR2 FQDESV (reference sequence). This CDR3 is 15 amino acids long. V was shortened by 6 bases and J by 6 bases, with 20 bases between the two germline ends.

The rearrangement uses TRBV5-8 and TRBJ2-1; D is possibly TRBD2 (7 bases). Trimming took 10 bases from V and 0 from J, leaving 17 bases between them. Germline V gene lookup returns CDR1 SGHTS and CDR2 YDEGEE. This CDR3 has 15 amino acids. The CDR3: CAAGAGRSSYNEQFF. In DNA form, the CDR3 reads TGTGCCGCGGGGGCGGGAAGAAGCTCCTACAATGAGCAGTTCTTC.

The table lists this clone with a count of one. The V and J genes are TRBV30 and TRBJ1-2; TRBD1 aligns across 7 bases. Germline V CDR1 and CDR2: GTSNPN, SVGIG (reference sequence). The V gene end was trimmed by 5 bases and the J gene end by 8 bases; junction bases not matched to a gene: 8. The CDR3 consists of 12 residues. CDR3 DNA: TGTGCCTGGGGGACAGTAAACTTAGGCTACACCTTC. It is translated as CAWGTVNLGYTF. Filled out from reference TRBV30 and TRBJ1-2, the complete variable domain reads SQTIHQWPATLVQPVGSPLSLECTVEGTSNPNLYWYRQAAGRGLQLLFYSVGIGQISSEVPQNLSASRPQDRQFILSSKKLLLSDSGFYLCAWGTVNLGYTFGSGTRLTVV.

Only a few counts were recorded for this clone. The chain has TRBV29-1 and TRBJ1-5; a possible D gene is TRBD1 (5 bases). The CDR3 runs 13 residues. Looked up from germline, CDR1 is SQVTM and CDR2 is ANQGSEA. The V end was cut by 6 bases, the J end by 5 bases, with 14 bases between. CDR3 DNA sequence: TGCAGCGTGGGGGTGGACGGCGATCAGCCCCAGCATTTT. It is translated as CSVGVDGDQPQHF.

The gene calls are TRBV29-1 and TRBJ2-5; D gene unclear. V shed 7 bases and J shed 5 bases, with 14 bases lying between them. The CDR3 is made up of 12 amino acids. Per the germline V gene, CDR1 is SQVTM and CDR2 is ANQGSEA. As DNA, the CDR3 is TGCAGCGATGAGGCTGCCGGGGAGACCCAGTACTTC. The encoded protein is CSDEAAGETQYF. The complete variable domain, with remaining parts taken from reference TRBV29-1 and TRBJ2-5, reads SAVISQKPSRDICQRGTSLTIQCQVDSQVTMMFWYRQQPGQSLTLIATANQGSEATYESGFVIDKFPISRPNLTFSTLTVSNMSPEDSSIYLCSDEAAGETQYFGPGTRLLVL.

This clone appeared a few times. The chain carries TRBV29-1 and TRBJ2-1; the D gene is possibly TRBD1 (7 bases). Trimming took 6 bases from V and 10 from J, leaving 19 bases between them. CDR3 length: 13 amino acids. The germline gives CDR1 SQVTM, CDR2 ANQGSEA. The CDR3 bases are TGCAGCGTCGGACTCGACAGGGCGGGGGAGCAGTTCTTC. It specifies CSVGLDRAGEQFF.

The chain joins TRBV6-5 to TRBJ2-3, with D perhaps TRBD1 or TRBD2 (5 bases each). V dropped 4 bases and J dropped 4 bases, with 18 bases sitting between them. The CDR3 consists of 16 residues. Germline V CDR1 and CDR2: MNHEY, SVGAGI. As DNA, the CDR3 is TGTGCCAGCAGTTCTGACCGGGTATTGGGGGCAGATACGCAGTATTTT. Its translation: CASSSDRVLGADTQYF.

The table lists this clone with a few counts. The chain uses TRBV9 and TRBJ2-7; 11 bases line up with TRBD1. Germline V gives CDR1 SGDLS, CDR2 YYNGEE. V dropped 4 bases and J dropped 3; count of bases not matched to a gene: 6. The CDR3 runs to 15 residues. CDR3 sequence reads: CASSSGQGAGYEQYF. The CDR3 nucleotides are TGTGCCAGCAGCTCCGGACAGGGGGCGGGCTACGAGCAGTACTTC.

The chain employs TRBV14 and TRBJ2-2; D is unresolved. Per the germline V gene, CDR1 is SGHDN and CDR2 is FVKESK. The V and J ends lost 0 bases and 3 bases respectively, with 8 bases between them. The CDR3 contains 15 residues. The CDR3 DNA follows: TGTGCCAGCAGCCAAGATTTGCTTTACACCGGGGAGCTGTTTTTT. Its protein is CASSQDLLYTGELFF.

V and J are TRBV30 and TRBJ2-3, with 11 bases that match TRBD2. The CDR3 contains 13 residues. Germline assignment: CDR1 GTSNPN and CDR2 SVGIG (reference sequence). Trimming took 8 bases from V and 4 from J; bases not matched to a gene: 5. The CDR3 DNA is TGTGCCGGAACTAGCGGGAGTCCAGATACGCAGTATTTT. Protein: CAGTSGSPDTQYF. The full variable domain, completed using reference TRBV30 and TRBJ2-3, is SQTIHQWPATLVQPVGSPLSLECTVEGTSNPNLYWYRQAAGRGLQLLFYSVGIGQISSEVPQNLSASRPQDRQFILSSKKLLLSDSGFYLCAGTSGSPDTQYFGPGTRLTVL.

The chain recombines TRBV27 with TRBJ2-7; 9 nucleotides line up with TRBD1. J lost 4 bases, V lost 4 bases, and 8 bases had no gene match. In germline, CDR1 is MNHEY, CDR2 SMNVEV (reference sequence). The CDR3 is made up of 15 amino acids. Here the CDR3 reads CASSSTGGNSYEQYF. DNA for the CDR3: TGTGCCAGCAGTTCGACAGGGGGTAACTCGTACGAGCAGTACTTC.

This clone was recorded a few times. The chain has TRBV7-3 and TRBJ1-5; D possibly corresponds to TRBD1 (5 bases). Germline V gene data show CDR1 as SGHTA and CDR2 as FQGTGA. There are 14 residues in the CDR3. The V and J ends lost 0 bases and 6 bases respectively, with 9 bases between them. The CDR3 here is CASSLTPGGQPQHF. The DNA for the CDR3 is TGTGCCAGCAGCTTAACTCCGGGGGGTCAGCCCCAGCATTTT. Full variable domain (rest looked up from reference TRBV7-3 and TRBJ1-5): GAGVSQTPSNKVTEKGKYVELRCDPISGHTALYWYRQSLGQGPEFLIYFQGTGAADDSGLPNDRFFAVRPEGSVSTLKIQRTERGDSAVYLCASSLTPGGQPQHFGDGTRLSIL.

The V call is TRBV30, the J call TRBJ2-4; D not resolved. Per germline, CDR1 GTSNPN and CDR2 SVGIG (reference sequence). V was trimmed by 0 bases and J by 7 bases, leaving 16 bases between them. CDR3 length equals 15 residues. CDR3 residues: CAWSVGPPSRNIQYF. For the CDR3, the DNA is TGTGCCTGGAGTGTGGGCCCGCCCTCCCGGAACATTCAGTACTTC.

V and J are TRBV28 and TRBJ2-3; D possibly corresponds to TRBD2 (6 bases). Trimming removed 1 base at V and 6 bases at J, with 14 bases between. The CDR3 runs 15 residues. Germline V lookup: CDR1 MDHEN, CDR2 SYDVKM. CDR3 protein: CASSLSTGVGDTQYF. In DNA form, the CDR3 reads TGTGCCAGCAGTTTATCTACGGGAGTCGGGGATACGCAGTATTTT.

The genes are TRBV4-3 and TRBJ2-3; D may be TRBD2 (5 bases). In germline, CDR1 is LGHNA, CDR2 YSLEER. The length of the CDR3 is 14 residues. Trimming took off 1 base at V and 5 bases at J, with 10 bases between the two ends. CDR3 DNA sequence: TGCGCCAGCAGCCAAGCACTAGATTTAGATACGCAGTATTTT. Protein: CASSQALDLDTQYF.

The table lists this clone with a few counts. This rearrangement joins TRBV29-1 to TRBJ2-7; maybe TRBD1 (5 bases). Germline assignment: CDR1 SQVTM and CDR2 ANQGSEA. The CDR3 totals 11 residues. Deletions cut 5 bases from V and 2 bases from J, with 7 bases between. This CDR3 reads CSVLRAYEQYF. DNA for the CDR3: TGCAGCGTTCTCAGGGCCTACGAGCAGTACTTC.

The chain couples TRBV7-2 to TRBJ2-2; 8 bases map to TRBD2. J was trimmed by 7 bases and V by 2 bases; bases with no gene match: 9. The CDR3 spans 16 residues. Germline loops: CDR1 SGHTA, CDR2 FQGNSA. The DNA of the CDR3 is TGTGCCAGCAGCTTATGGAGCGGGAGCGGCGGCGGGGAGCTGTTTTTT. Translation gives CASSLWSGSGGGELFF.